This is a list of T cell receptor beta chains from one sample in a study of prognosis after radiotherapy for stage I lung cancer. Via MiXCR, TCRdb re-called the multiplex PCR reads, giving one row per CDR3 protein. The sample contains approximately 26,000 distinct CDR3 sequences, about 40% of which appear only once. The starting material was PBMCs, obtained before or after stereotactic body radiation therapy (not recorded which). The receptors originated from a donor over 45 with non-small cell lung cancer. Each CDR3 is given with its conserved first and last residue. The D gene is left open where the match is weak. Clone sizes are given selectively: once, few, many, or a class where the clone is expanded.

j_call	v_call	clone_size	d_call	cdr3_aa	cdr3_nt
TRBJ1-4	TRBV6-2/TRBV6-3	NA	NA	CASSVTGREKLFF	TGTGCCAGCAGTGTTACTGGGAGGGAAAAACTGTTTTTT
TRBJ2-1	TRBV9	NA	NA	CASSIWRANEQFF	TGTGCCAGCTCTATCTGGAGGGCGAATGAGCAGTTCTTC
TRBJ1-4	TRBV30	many	NA	CAWSIEGLYNEKLFF	TGTGCCTGGAGTATAGAGGGACTGTATAATGAAAAACTGTTTTTT
TRBJ1-4	TRBV28	few	NA	CASTPWGSTNEKLFF	TGTGCCAGCACCCCTTGGGGCTCAACTAATGAAAAACTGTTTTTT
TRBJ1-5	TRBV28	NA	NA	CASSLQGGYQPQHF	TGTGCCAGCAGTCTACAGGGAGGTTATCAGCCCCAGCATTTT
TRBJ2-7	TRBV12-5	many	NA	CASGWGVLPYEQYF	TGTGCTAGTGGTTGGGGGGTTCTTCCCTACGAGCAGTACTTC
TRBJ1-6	TRBV12-3/TRBV12-4	NA	TRBD1	CASSLGAGGTSPLHF	TGTGCCAGCAGTTTAGGGGCAGGGGGGACTTCACCCCTCCACTTT
TRBJ1-2	TRBV12-3/TRBV12-4	medium-sized	TRBD1	CASSLIQGAGGYTF	TGTGCCAGCAGTTTAATCCAGGGGGCGGGTGGCTACACCTTC
TRBJ1-1	TRBV12-3/TRBV12-4	many	NA	CASSLLYTEAFF	TGTGCCAGCAGTTTACTTTACACTGAAGCTTTCTTT
TRBJ2-2	TRBV7-2	NA	TRBD1	CASSTYRGVNTGELFF	TGTGCCAGCAGCACCTACAGGGGGGTGAACACCGGGGAGCTGTTTTTT
TRBJ2-7	TRBV11-2	NA	NA	CASSLDRVSGEQYF	TGTGCCAGCAGCTTAGATAGGGTTAGTGGCGAGCAGTACTTC
TRBJ1-4	TRBV20-1	many	NA	CSARDARQAANEKLFF	TGCAGTGCTAGAGACGCCCGACAGGCAGCTAATGAAAAACTGTTTTTT
TRBJ2-1	TRBV10-3	NA	NA	CATRWAVSNEQFF	TGTGCCACCAGGTGGGCGGTGAGCAATGAGCAGTTCTTC
TRBJ1-6	TRBV30	once	TRBD1	CAWRTRGAGQGRSPLHF	TGTGCCTGGAGGACACGGGGGGCCGGACAGGGGCGTTCACCCCTCCACTTT
TRBJ2-3	TRBV7-9	NA	TRBD1	CASSLGTGDTDTQYF	TGTGCCAGCAGCTTAGGGACAGGGGACACAGATACGCAGTATTTT
TRBJ1-4	TRBV18	many	NA	CASSPMATNEKLFF	TGTGCCAGCTCACCGATGGCAACTAATGAAAAACTGTTTTTT
TRBJ2-3	TRBV5-1	NA	TRBD2	CASSSSGGSTDTQYF	TGCGCCAGCAGCTCCAGCGGGGGATCCACAGATACGCAGTATTTT
TRBJ1-2	TRBV5-4	NA	TRBD1	CANSSMGTDYGYTF	TGTGCCAACAGCTCTATGGGGACAGACTATGGCTACACCTTC
TRBJ2-7	TRBV20-1	NA	NA	CSARDDLYRDSYEQYF	TGCAGTGCTAGAGATGACCTCTATCGTGATTCCTACGAGCAGTACTTC
TRBJ1-2	TRBV12-3/TRBV12-4	medium-sized	NA	CASRLGGANYGYTF	TGTGCCAGCAGACTAGGGGGGGCCAACTATGGCTACACCTTC